These T cell receptor beta chains were read from a single sample in a study of blood T cell repertoires in COVID-19. The repertoire was sequenced with immunoSEQ multiplex PCR; TCRdb's copy has only in-frame clones and lacks some. Among about 340,000 clones listed, 85% to 90% were seen once. Sequencing used peripheral blood. Receptor source: a woman between 50 and 59 years old with COVID-19, enrolled during active disease. Each CDR3 is given with its conserved first and last residue. Fields, in order: J gene, V gene, D gene, clone size, CDR3 DNA, CDR3 protein. D genes are given only for firm matches. For some rows the clone size is stated as once, few or many, or as a class when expanded; others skip it.

TRBJ2-2 TRBV11-3 TRBD2 few TGTGCCAGCAGCCAGAGACTAGCGGGAGGAGTCGGGGAGCTGTTTTTT CASSQRLAGGVGELFF
TRBJ1-5 TRBV20-1 . few TGCAGTGCTAGTGCTATAGGGAGGGGCGAACAGCCCCAGCATTTT CSASAIGRGEQPQHF
TRBJ2-1 TRBV13 TRBD2 . TGTGCCAGCAGCTTACTAGCGGGAAGTAACAATGAGCAGTTCTTC CASSLLAGSNNEQFF
TRBJ2-7 TRBV7-6 . . TGTGCCAGCAGCCACCTTGGGGAGATCTACGAGCAGTACTTC CASSHLGEIYEQYF
TRBJ1-2 TRBV7-9 . . TGTGCCAGCAGCTCCCCTGGACAGCCTAACTATGGCTACACCTTC CASSSPGQPNYGYTF
TRBJ2-5 TRBV18 TRBD2 . TGTGCCAGCTCATCCTCCGGGAGGGGCGGGGAGACCCAGTACTTC CASSSSGRGGETQYF
TRBJ2-3 TRBV11-2 . . TGTGCCAGCAGCCGTAGTCGCCGGAGACTTGACACAGATACGCAGTATTTT CASSRSRRRLDTDTQYF
TRBJ1-2 TRBV7-9 TRBD1 . TGTGCCAGCAGCTTAGGGGACAGAGGGTATACCTTC CASSLGDRGYTF
TRBJ1-5 TRBV3-1/TRBV3-2 . . TGTGCCAGCAGCCCCCGCCCGGGGGTAGGGCTTAGCAATCAGCCCCAGCATTTT CASSPRPGVGLSNQPQHF
TRBJ2-1 TRBV3-1/TRBV3-2 TRBD2 . TGTGCCAGCAGATCTAGCGGGAGCCGCGGTGAGCAGTTCTTC CASRSSGSRGEQFF
TRBJ2-4 TRBV27 TRBD1 . TGTGCCAGCAGTCCCGCGGGACAGGGGATTAAAAACATTCAGTACTTC CASSPAGQGIKNIQYF
TRBJ2-2 TRBV29-1 TRBD1 . TGCAGCGCCCAAGCCGGGACAGGGGTCACCGGGGAGCTGTTTTTT CSAQAGTGVTGELFF
TRBJ1-4 TRBV2 TRBD1 . TGTGCCAGTAGAAGGGACAGGGGGGATGAAAAACTGTTTTTT CASRRDRGDEKLFF
TRBJ2-5 TRBV5-6 . . TGTGCCAGCAGCTTGGTCGGGATGGTCCAAGAGACCCAGTACTTC CASSLVGMVQETQYF
TRBJ1-1 TRBV19 . . TGTGCCAGCACCCTCGACAGCACGAACACTGAAGCTTTCTTT CASTLDSTNTEAFF
TRBJ2-4 TRBV7-2 . . TGTGCCAGCAGCTCGACCCGACTAGGTGAGAACATTCAGTACTTC CASSSTRLGENIQYF
TRBJ2-7 TRBV3-1/TRBV3-2 TRBD1 . TGTGCCAGCAGCCTCGGACAGGGTCCCTACGAGCAGTACTTC CASSLGQGPYEQYF
TRBJ2-7 TRBV7-9 TRBD1 . TGTGCCAGCAGCCTTGACAGGGTGCAGCAGTACTTC CASSLDRVQQYF
TRBJ1-2 TRBV6-5 TRBD1 . TGTGCCAGCATCAAGGGACAGGGAGACTATGGCTACACCTTC CASIKGQGDYGYTF
TRBJ1-2 TRBV30 . . TGTGCCTGGAGTGTTTCGAGTTTATATGGCTACACCTTC CAWSVSSLYGYTF
TRBJ1-5 TRBV19 . . TGTGCCAGCCATTCGAGTTTGGATCAGCCCCAGCATTTT CASHSSLDQPQHF
TRBJ2-1 TRBV6-5 TRBD2 . TGTGCCAGCAACCTAGCGGGAGTTGGGAATGAGCAGTTCTTC CASNLAGVGNEQFF
TRBJ1-1 TRBV28 . . TGTGCCAGCAGTTCTTCAGGGGCGTTCATGAACACTGAAGCTTTCTTT CASSSSGAFMNTEAFF
TRBJ2-5 TRBV25-1 . . TGTGCCAGCAGGCGAGAGACCCAGTACTTC CASRRETQYF
TRBJ1-1 TRBV18 . . TGTGCCAGCTCACCACCGGGCATCTACATGAACACTGAAGCTTTCTTT CASSPPGIYMNTEAFF
TRBJ2-7 TRBV24-1 TRBD1 . TGTGCCCTCCGGGACAGGGGGCAGGAGTTCGAGCAGTACTTC CALRDRGQEFEQYF
TRBJ1-2 TRBV6-2/TRBV6-3 TRBD1 . TGTGCCAGCAGTCGGGGGGACAGGTCCATGTGGAGTGTCTATGGCTACACCTTC CASSRGDRSMWSVYGYTF